Listed here is a single T cell receptor (beta chain). The data derive from a study of cytomegalovirus exposure and HLA in healthy donors. The PCR employed 60 Vbeta primers together with 13 Jbeta primers. Clones were sequenced by immunoSEQ multiplex PCR, and TCRdb holds only the in-frame ones, with some missing. The sample records 150,000 to 200,000 clones, more than 70% being singletons. V lost 9 bases to trimming and J lost 5 bases, with 16 bases between them. CDR3 length equals 13 residues. Germline CDR1 reads ENHRY; CDR2 reads SYGVKD. This TCR was recovered from a woman aged 40 to 50 in good health and CMV-seropositive. The material sequenced was PBMCs. This chain joins TRBV10-3 and TRBJ1-1; possibly TRBD1 for D (6 bases). The CDR3 DNA follows: TGTGCCATGCGCGAGGGGGTGGAAACTGAAGCTTTCTTT. Amino acid sequence: CAMREGVETEAFF.